This T cell receptor beta chain is from a study of CD8 T cells in Susac syndrome. The RNA input was about 0.45 to 1 ug, and it was reverse transcribed with random hexamers. Each CDR3 protein gets one entry after TCRdb re-called the immunoSEQ multiplex PCR reads with MiXCR. Of about 100,000 distinct CDR3 sequences listed, 95% are singletons. Looked up from germline, CDR1 is LGHDT and CDR2 is YNNKEL (reference sequence). The CDR3 runs 16 residues. V dropped 7 bases and J dropped 5; count of bases not matched to a gene: 11. The sample taken for sequencing was CD8+ T cells from PBMCs. The rearrangement links TRBV3-1 to TRBJ2-2, with 9 bases that match TRBD2. This TCR was sampled from a human donor with Susac syndrome. The CDR3 nucleotides read TGTGCCAGCACCTCCTTTAGCGGGGGACCTACCGGGGAGCTGTTTTTT. Protein product: CASTSFSGGPTGELFF.